These 30 T cell receptor beta chains originate from one sample sequenced in a study of T-cell reconstitution after alpha-beta-depleted transplantation in children (dated by TCRdb to the mid-2010s). The library was produced with PCR. The sequencing machine was an Illumina HiSeq 2500. TCR library preparation used molecular barcoding, with unique molecular identifiers applied to normalize quantification of the TCRbeta repertoire. TCRdb reanalyzed the raw reads on its own, using fastp at Q25 for trimming and MiXCR for clone calling, and kept in-frame beta chains. Every CDR3 protein is listed once, alongside the most common genes and DNA of its rows. The sample profile shows about 400,000 distinct CDR3 sequences; roughly 22% of them were found once. Of the sample, around 4% falls within the top ten clones. The source was PBMCs from the stem cell graft donor, collected from the stem cell graft. The receptor set was obtained from a human donor who donated a stem cell graft to a child with acute myeloid leukemia.

This chain joins TRBV12-3 or TRBV12-4 and TRBJ2-7; 11 bases agree with TRBD2. The CDR3 has 15 amino acids. Losses at the gene ends were 6 bases for V and 0 bases for J; bases not matched to a gene: 4. The CDR3 is CASSELAGASYEQYF. The CDR3, as DNA: TGTGCCAGCAGCGAACTAGCGGGGGCCTCCTACGAGCAGTACTTC.

This clonotype was counted at least ten times. The gene calls are TRBV12-3 or TRBV12-4 and TRBJ1-2, with a tentative D call TRBD1 (5 bases). This CDR3 is 13 amino acids long. Trimming cost V 2 bases and J 2 bases, with 6 bases left between them. This CDR3 is CASSLRQNYGYTF. The CDR3 bases are TGTGCCAGCAGTTTACGACAGAACTATGGCTACACCTTC.

V and J are TRBV5-1 and TRBJ2-1; D unresolved. In germline, CDR1 is SGHRS, CDR2 YFSETQ. V lost 2 bases and J 5 bases, leaving 8 bases between the germline ends. The CDR3 totals 13 residues. For the CDR3, the DNA is TGCGCCAGCAGCTTAGAGCCCCACAATGAGCAGTTCTTC. As protein: CASSLEPHNEQFF.

This clonotype has at least ten counts. The rearrangement links TRBV29-1 to TRBJ2-3; D not resolved. The CDR3 extends over 13 amino acids. The germline gives CDR1 SQVTM, CDR2 ANQGSEA. Trimming took 4 bases from V and 0 from J, leaving 8 bases between them. CDR3 amino acids: CSVGTLSTDTQYF. CDR3 nucleotides: TGCAGCGTTGGGACGCTAAGCACAGATACGCAGTATTTT.

This clonotype was seen a few times. DNA for the CDR3: TGTGCCAGCAGCACCCTAAGTGAGTACTTC. It translates to CASSTLSEYF. The J gene is TRBJ2-7, the V gene TRBV12-3 or TRBV12-4; the D is unclear. Trimming shortened V by 6 bases and J by 11 bases, and 11 bases separated the two germline ends. CDR3 length: 10 residues.

The chain links TRBV29-1 to TRBJ2-7; 10 positions agree with TRBD1. CDR1 and CDR2 from the germline V gene are SQVTM and ANQGSEA. The CDR3 is made up of 13 amino acids. J lost 6 bases, V lost 6 bases, and 8 bases had no gene match. CDR3 protein: CSVTGTGAPEQYF. The CDR3 nucleotides read TGCAGCGTAACCGGGACAGGGGCTCCCGAGCAGTACTTC.

This clonotype was seen only a few times. The CDR3 spells CSVAGGHYEQYF. The CDR3 region has the DNA TGCAGCGTTGCTGGGGGCCACTACGAGCAGTACTTC. This chain uses TRBV29-1 with TRBJ2-7; D might be TRBD1 (6 bases). From germline, CDR1 is SQVTM and CDR2 ANQGSEA. The V end lost 4 bases, the J end lost 3 bases, and 10 bases lay between the germline ends. The length of the CDR3 is 12 residues.

This chain joins TRBV7-3 and TRBJ2-3; D tentatively reads TRBD1 or TRBD2 (5 bases each). From germline, CDR1 is SGHTA and CDR2 FQGTGA. V lost 4 bases and J 2 bases, leaving 10 bases between the germline ends. The CDR3 runs 14 residues. The CDR3 sequence: CASSSGTYTDTQYF. As DNA, the CDR3 is TGTGCCAGCAGCTCCGGGACCTACACAGATACGCAGTATTTT.

This clonotype was seen ten or more times. The rearrangement uses TRBV12-3 or TRBV12-4 and TRBJ1-1; D is uncertain. This CDR3 has 13 amino acids. V was pared by 4 bases and J by 0 bases, with 6 bases between. The CDR3: CASSYGVNTEAFF. CDR3 sequence (DNA): TGTGCCAGCAGTTACGGAGTGAACACTGAAGCTTTCTTT.

The chain combines TRBV20-1 with TRBJ2-5; 9 nucleotides line up with TRBD2. This CDR3 contains 14 residues. Trimming cost V 3 bases and J 2 bases; bases outside gene matches: 4. Per germline, CDR1 DFQATT and CDR2 SNEGSKA (reference sequence). CDR3 bases: TGCAGTGCTAGCTTAGCGGGAGAGCAAGAGACCCAGTACTTC. Amino acids: CSASLAGEQETQYF.

The sample holds many counts of this clonotype. The rearrangement joins TRBV20-1 to TRBJ2-5; 8 bases fit TRBD2. The CDR3 sequence is 17 residues long. The germline gives CDR1 DFQATT, CDR2 SNEGSKA (reference sequence). The trim removed 3 bases at V and 5 bases at J, leaving 17 bases unmatched. The CDR3, as DNA: TGCAGTGCTAGGGAATGGGGGGGGCTAGCGGGTTCCGAGACCCAGTACTTC. Its translation: CSAREWGGLAGSETQYF.

The table lists this clonotype with many counts. The CDR3 reads CATSRDQLGAQYF. Here the CDR3 DNA reads TGTGCCACCAGCAGAGATCAGTTGGGCGCCCAGTACTTC. The chain has TRBV15 and TRBJ2-5; D unclear. The V and J ends lost 0 bases and 9 bases respectively, with 11 bases between them. Germline values: CDR1 LNHNV, CDR2 YYDKDF (reference sequence). CDR3 length equals 13 residues. The complete variable domain, with remaining parts taken from reference TRBV15 and TRBJ2-5, reads DAMVIQNPRYQVTQFGKPVTLSCSQTLNHNVMYWYQQKSSQAPKLLFHYYDKDFNNEADTPDNFQSRRPNTSFCFLDIRSPGLGDTAMYLCATSRDQLGAQYFGPGTRLLVL.

This clonotype came up a few times. The chain carries TRBV20-1 and TRBJ2-3, with 7 bases that match TRBD2. The junction had 7 bases not matched to a gene; V was cut back by 2 bases and J by 2 bases. Germline V gives CDR1 DFQATT, CDR2 SNEGSKA (reference sequence). The CDR3 spans 15 residues. CDR3 DNA: TGCAGTGCTAGATTGGCGGGACTACTCACAGATACGCAGTATTTT. It specifies CSARLAGLLTDTQYF.

This clonotype was seen more than once but under ten times. J is TRBJ2-7 and V is TRBV20-1; 10 positions match TRBD2. The CDR3 has 14 residues. Germline trimming cut 1 base from V and 6 bases from J; bases unmatched to any gene: 6. Germline V gene lookup returns CDR1 DFQATT and CDR2 SNEGSKA (reference sequence). The CDR3 sequence is CSARVASGSTEQYF. As DNA, the CDR3 is TGCAGTGCTAGAGTAGCTAGCGGGAGCACCGAGCAGTACTTC.

This clonotype was seen at least ten times. Germline and junction disagree at one end, which may indicate a read error. The chain is built from TRBV12-3 or TRBV12-4 and TRBJ2-3, with 9 nucleotides matching TRBD2. This CDR3 region has 14 residues. The DNA of the CDR3 is TGTGCCAGCAGCTTAGCGGGAGGCACAGATACGCAGTATTTT. Amino acids: CASSLAGGTDTQYF.

This clonotype was detected only a few times. This sequence joins TRBV9 and TRBJ2-1; 10 positions match TRBD2. The V and J ends lost 4 bases and 8 bases, in that order; junction bases with no gene match: 12. Germline V CDR1 and CDR2: SGDLS, YYNGEE. The CDR3 consists of 16 residues. CDR3 protein: CASSIQAGGPVDEQFF. CDR3 DNA sequence: TGTGCCAGCAGCATTCAAGCGGGAGGGCCTGTCGATGAGCAGTTCTTC.

The sample holds a few counts of this clonotype. V is TRBV7-9 and J is TRBJ1-2; no clear D gene. Germline lookup yields CDR1 SEHNR and CDR2 FQNEAQ (reference sequence). The CDR3 runs 14 residues. The ends were cut back, 3 bases at V and 5 bases at J, with 13 bases in the middle. The CDR3 sequence is CASSFYREIYGYTF. CDR3 DNA sequence: TGTGCCAGCAGCTTCTATAGGGAAATATATGGCTACACCTTC.

CDR3 sequence (DNA): TGTGCCAGCAGCTTAACTCATGGGGCTAGCGGGAGGGGCTCCTACAATGAGCAGTTCTTC. Encoded protein: CASSLTHGASGRGSYNEQFF. The chain carries TRBV7-3 and TRBJ2-1, with 12 bases identical to TRBD2. Germline V gene lookup returns CDR1 SGHTA and CDR2 FQGTGA. The CDR3 is 20 residues long. V was pared by 0 bases and J by 0 bases, with 9 bases of the junction left unmatched.

Only a few counts were recorded for this clonotype. The chain employs TRBV18 and TRBJ2-7, with D possibly TRBD2 on 6 matching bases. The CDR3 runs to 14 residues. The germline gives CDR1 KGHSH, CDR2 LQKENI. Deletions cut 3 bases from V and 6 bases from J, with 15 bases between. The CDR3 loop reads CASSPQTREGEQYF. In DNA, the CDR3 is TGTGCCAGCTCACCCCAGACTAGAGAAGGCGAGCAGTACTTC. The full variable domain, its missing parts supplied by reference TRBV18 and TRBJ2-7, is NAGVMQNPRHLVRRRGQEARLRCSPMKGHSHVYWYRQLPEEGLKFMVYLQKENIIDESGMPKERFSAEFPKEGPSILRIQQVVRGDSAAYFCASSPQTREGEQYFGPGTRLTVT.

The V call is TRBV20-1, the J call TRBJ2-5; perhaps TRBD2 as D (5 bases). The V and J ends lost 3 bases and 5 bases respectively, with 13 bases between them. The CDR3 has 13 residues. Per the germline V gene, CDR1 is DFQATT and CDR2 is SNEGSKA (reference sequence). The CDR3 is CSASGSPGETQYF. The CDR3 DNA is TGCAGTGCTAGCGGTAGTCCGGGGGAGACCCAGTACTTC.

This chain joins TRBV9 and TRBJ2-1, with a possible D match to TRBD2 (6 bases). Between the trimmed V and J ends, which lost 0 bases and 4 bases, there was a span of 11 bases. CDR1 and CDR2 from the germline V gene are SGDLS and YYNGEE. This CDR3 has 15 amino acids. CDR3 in DNA: TGTGCCAGCAGCGTAGCGGGAGTTGTGTACAATGAGCAGTTCTTC. It yields the protein CASSVAGVVYNEQFF.

As to this clonotype: This may be a read error, as it is one base from a much larger clone. The rearrangement links TRBV29-1 to TRBJ2-1, with D tentatively TRBD1 (6 bases). The CDR3 sequence is 16 residues long. Germline V gene lookup returns CDR1 SQVTM and CDR2 ANQGSEA. In DNA, the CDR3 is TGCAGCTCGGACAGCCACGTGGGGCGATCCTACAATGAGCAGTCCTTC. This translates into CSSDSHVGRSYNEQSF.

There are a few counts of this clonotype. The chain combines TRBV6-2 or TRBV6-3 with TRBJ2-1, with 10 bases fitting TRBD2. The CDR3 is made up of 16 amino acids. Germline V gene data show CDR1 as MNHEY and CDR2 as SVGEGT. After removal of 0 bases from V and 6 bases from J, the junction contained 5 bases not matched to a gene. The CDR3 here is CASSYSLTSGANEQFF. CDR3 nucleotide sequence: TGTGCCAGCAGTTACTCCTTAACTAGCGGGGCCAATGAGCAGTTCTTC.

This clonotype has a handful of counts. V gene TRBV5-6 combines with J gene TRBJ2-7, with D perhaps matching TRBD2 (5 bases). Trimming shortened V by 6 bases and J by 2 bases, and 15 bases separated the two germline ends. Germline loops: CDR1 SGHDT, CDR2 YYEEEE. CDR3 length equals 14 residues. CDR3 DNA sequence: TGTGCCAGCATCGGAAGCGGTCCTCCCTACGAGCAGTACTTC. It yields the protein CASIGSGPPYEQYF.

Ten or more counts support this clonotype. The gene calls are TRBV5-1 and TRBJ2-7; either TRBD1 or TRBD2 may supply D (5 bases each). V was trimmed by 3 bases and J by 6 bases, leaving 10 bases between them. Germline V CDR1 and CDR2: SGHRS, YFSETQ. This CDR3 spans 12 amino acids. CDR3: CASSSTGGEQYF. The CDR3 nucleotides read TGCGCCAGCAGCTCTACAGGAGGCGAGCAGTACTTC.

This clonotype came up many times. J is TRBJ2-1 and V is TRBV20-1; tentative D call: TRBD2 (5 bases). The CDR3 is 13 amino acids. Germline V gene sequence: CDR1 DFQATT, CDR2 SNEGSKA (reference sequence). V was shortened by 2 bases and J by 4 bases, with 9 bases between the two germline ends. CDR3 residues: CSARSRGYNEQFF. The CDR3 DNA reads as TGCAGTGCTAGAAGCCGGGGATACAATGAGCAGTTCTTC.

The chain carries TRBV12-3 or TRBV12-4 and TRBJ1-2; TRBD1 aligns across 9 bases. The V and J ends lost 5 bases and 5 bases, in that order; junction bases with no gene match: 6. The length of the CDR3 is 14 residues. CDR3 sequence: CASSPGQGSYGYTF. CDR3 in DNA: TGTGCCAGCAGTCCGGGACAGGGTAGTTATGGCTACACCTTC.

The rearrangement uses TRBV6-1 and TRBJ1-6, with 7 bases identical to TRBD1. The CDR3 length is 15 residues. Germline V lookup: CDR1 MNHNS, CDR2 SASEGT. Losses at the gene ends were 8 bases for V and 8 bases for J; bases not matched to a gene: 12. The CDR3 nucleotides read TGTGCCAGCTTTCCTTCTGGACAGGACCATTCACCCCTCCACTTT. Translated, it gives CASFPSGQDHSPLHF.

This clonotype was counted many times. The chain joins TRBV12-3 or TRBV12-4 to TRBJ2-1; no reliable D call. This CDR3 has 11 residues. V lost 3 bases to trimming and J lost 8 bases, with 5 bases between them. The CDR3 is CASSFTDEQFF. As DNA, the CDR3 is TGTGCCAGCAGTTTTACGGATGAGCAGTTCTTC.

This clonotype was picked up a small number of times. V gene TRBV7-2 combines with J gene TRBJ2-7; 14 bases match TRBD2. Germline assignment: CDR1 SGHTA and CDR2 FQGNSA. There are 17 residues in the CDR3. V shed 2 bases and J 6 bases; nucleotides not matched to a gene: 9. CDR3 sequence (DNA): TGTGCCAGCAGCTTAATAGGGGTTGGGACTAGCGGGAGCGAGCAGTACTTC. Its protein is CASSLIGVGTSGSEQYF.